These 13 T cell receptor beta chains came from one sample sequenced in a study of blood T cell repertoires in COVID-19. Clones were read by immunoSEQ multiplex PCR, and TCRdb kept only the in-frame ones, dropping some. The table shows some 300,000 clones, with roughly 89% occurring only once. Material for sequencing was PBMCs or T cells enriched from blood (not recorded which). The receptors stem from a woman aged 45-59 years who had been exposed to COVID-19.

The chain has TRBV28 and TRBJ2-7; D is possibly TRBD2 (6 bases). Trimming pared 8 bases from V and 5 bases from J, leaving 28 bases between. The CDR3 runs 17 residues. Germline CDR1 MDHEN, CDR2 SYDVKM. CDR3 in DNA: TGTGCCAGCCTCGCCGCGGGGCGACAGCCTACTGAGCACGAGCAGTACTTC. It encodes CASLAAGRQPTEHEQYF.

The J gene is TRBJ1-5, the V gene TRBV19; TRBD1 might be the D (5 bases). Germline CDR1 LNHDA, CDR2 SQIVND (reference sequence). This CDR3 is 16 amino acids long. Between the trimmed V and J ends, which lost 5 bases and 5 bases, there was a span of 19 bases. Written as DNA, the CDR3 is TGTGCCAGTAGTGCCGTCGAGAGGCAGGGCTATCAGCCCCAGCATTTT. Protein sequence: CASSAVERQGYQPQHF.

The chain couples TRBV6-1 to TRBJ1-6; 8 nucleotides match TRBD1. Germline V gives CDR1 MNHNS, CDR2 SASEGT. CDR3 size: 14 residues. V shed 1 base and J 10 bases; nucleotides not matched to a gene: 3. The CDR3 nucleotides are TGTGCCAGCAGTGAAGGGGACAGGTACTCACCCCTCCACTTT. This gives the protein CASSEGDRYSPLHF.

This clone appeared a single time. The J gene is TRBJ2-7, the V gene TRBV6-2 or TRBV6-3; no firm D call. Looked up from germline, CDR1 is MNHEY and CDR2 is SVGEGT. The CDR3 has 11 amino acids. Deletions cut 4 bases from V and 7 bases from J, with 8 bases between. The CDR3 loop is CASSSPREQYF. The CDR3 DNA sequence: TGTGCCAGCAGTTCTCCCCGGGAGCAGTACTTC.

V usage is TRBV12-3 or TRBV12-4 and J usage is TRBJ1-3; 7 bases map to TRBD1. This CDR3 is built from 13 residues. J was trimmed by 3 bases and V by 5 bases; bases with no gene match: 1. The DNA for the CDR3 is TGTGCCAGCAGTGGGGACAGTGGAAACACCATATATTTT. Amino acids: CASSGDSGNTIYF.

The chain joins TRBV6-2 or TRBV6-3 to TRBJ1-5; D possibly corresponds to TRBD1 (5 bases). There are 15 residues in the CDR3. The V gene lost 2 bases and the J gene lost 3 bases, with 11 bases spanning the gap. From germline, CDR1 is MNHEY and CDR2 SVGEGT. CDR3 loop: CASSYDRSNNQPQHF. Here the CDR3 DNA reads TGTGCCAGCAGTTACGACAGAAGCAACAATCAGCCCCAGCATTTT.

This clone was counted a single time. The genes are TRBV5-4 and TRBJ1-1; a possible D gene is TRBD1 (6 bases). The CDR3 runs 15 residues. CDR1 and CDR2 (germline): SGHNT, YYREEE (reference sequence). Trimming removed 1 base at V and 0 bases at J, with 10 bases between. The CDR3 DNA reads TGTGCCAGCAGCTTGTCGCGGACAGTGAACACTGAAGCTTTCTTT. Amino acids: CASSLSRTVNTEAFF. The whole variable domain, remainder taken from reference TRBV5-4 and TRBJ1-1, is ETGVTQSPTHLIKTRGQQVTLRCSSQSGHNTVSWYQQALGQGPQFIFQYYREEENGRGNFPPRFSGLQFPNYSSELNVNALELDDSALYLCASSLSRTVNTEAFFGQGTRLTVV.

The chain joins TRBV7-9 to TRBJ2-4, with 9 bases aligning to TRBD1. V shed 0 bases, J shed 1 base, and the junction held 4 bases outside the gene matches. There are 17 residues in the CDR3. From germline, CDR1 is SEHNR and CDR2 FQNEAQ (reference sequence). CDR3 loop: CASSLAGQGTAKNIQYF. CDR3 DNA: TGTGCCAGCAGCTTAGCTGGACAGGGGACTGCCAAAAACATTCAGTACTTC.

The J gene is TRBJ1-2, the V gene TRBV19, with TRBD1 matching 8 bases. Looked up from germline, CDR1 is LNHDA and CDR2 is SQIVND (reference sequence). This CDR3 is 13 amino acids long. After removal of 6 bases from V and 7 bases from J, the junction contained 7 bases not matched to a gene. The CDR3 reads CASSRQQGGGYTF. The DNA of the CDR3 is TGTGCCAGTAGCCGACAACAGGGGGGTGGCTACACCTTC. Filled out from reference TRBV19 and TRBJ1-2, the complete variable domain reads DGGITQSPKYLFRKEGQNVTLSCEQNLNHDAMYWYRQDPGQGLRLIYYSQIVNDFQKGDIAEGYSVSREKKESFPLTVTSAQKNPTAFYLCASSRQQGGGYTFGSGTRLTVV.

This clone was observed a few times. The chain uses TRBV24-1 and TRBJ1-5; 8 bases match TRBD1. In germline, CDR1 is KGHDR, CDR2 SFDVKD. Losses at the gene ends were 7 bases for V and 0 bases for J; bases not matched to a gene: 10. The CDR3 consists of 17 residues. CDR3 amino acids: CATSDGQGIHSNQPQHF. The CDR3 DNA reads TGTGCCACCAGCGACGGACAGGGCATTCATAGCAATCAGCCCCAGCATTTT.

This chain joins TRBV2 and TRBJ2-2; weak D call: TRBD2 (6 bases). This CDR3 region has 16 residues. CDR1 is SNHLY and CDR2 is FYNNEI in the germline V gene. V was pared by 7 bases and J by 3 bases, with 18 bases between. CDR3 sequence: CASNLGRGAYTGELFF. DNA for the CDR3: TGTGCCAGCAATTTGGGGCGGGGTGCTTACACCGGGGAGCTGTTTTTT.

The chain couples TRBV13 to TRBJ2-3; D is undetermined. Deletions cut 4 bases from V and 5 bases from J, with 13 bases between. Germline CDR1 PRHDT, CDR2 FYEKMQ (reference sequence). The CDR3 runs to 14 residues. The CDR3 region is CASSSRLVGDTQYF. The DNA of the CDR3 is TGTGCCAGCAGCTCCCGGCTAGTTGGAGATACGCAGTATTTT.

This chain connects TRBV3-1 (or the pseudogene TRBV3-2) to TRBJ2-7, with D maybe TRBD1 (7 bases). Looked up from germline, CDR1 is LGHDT and CDR2 is YNNKEL (reference sequence). This CDR3 spans 16 amino acids. V dropped 6 bases and J dropped 3 bases, with 21 bases sitting between them. DNA for the CDR3: TGTGCCAGCAGTGGGTGGGGGGACAGTAATTACTACGAGCAGTACTTC. Protein: CASSGWGDSNYYEQYF.